This T cell receptor beta chain was recorded in a study of T cell responses to AZD1222 COVID-19 vaccine. The protocol was immunoSEQ multiplex PCR, while the TCRdb copy is restricted to in-frame clones and leaves out a portion. The sample lists roughly 190,000 clones, over 80% seen once, with over 1% in the top ten. The sample consisted of peripheral blood, taken on day 0 of AZD1222 vaccination. The receptor's source is an adult in good health.

The CDR3 spells CASSPWGGDTEAFF. Here the CDR3 DNA reads TGTGCCAGCTCACCTTGGGGGGGGGACACTGAAGCTTTCTTT. The genes are TRBV18 and TRBJ1-1, with D perhaps matching TRBD1 (5 bases). The V gene lost 3 bases and the J gene lost 3 bases, with 11 bases spanning the gap. CDR3 length: 14 residues. Germline CDR1 and CDR2: KGHSH and LQKENI.